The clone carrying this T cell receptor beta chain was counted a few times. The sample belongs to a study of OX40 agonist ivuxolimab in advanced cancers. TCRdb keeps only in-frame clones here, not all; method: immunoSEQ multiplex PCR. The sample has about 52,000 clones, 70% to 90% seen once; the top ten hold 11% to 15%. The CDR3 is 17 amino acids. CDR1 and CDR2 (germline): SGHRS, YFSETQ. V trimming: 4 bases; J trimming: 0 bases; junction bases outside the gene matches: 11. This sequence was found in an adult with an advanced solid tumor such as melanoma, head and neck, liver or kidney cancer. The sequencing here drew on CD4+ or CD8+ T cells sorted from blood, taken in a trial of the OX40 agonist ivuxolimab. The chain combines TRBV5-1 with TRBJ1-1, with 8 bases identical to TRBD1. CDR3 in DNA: TGCGCCAGCAGCGATATCGGACAGGGAGCACTGAACACTGAAGCTTTCTTT. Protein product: CASSDIGQGALNTEAFF.